Listed below are T cell receptor beta chains from one sample, sequenced in a study of shared clonotypes between healthy human individuals. Method: immunoSEQ multiplex PCR; TCRdb's copy keeps in-frame clones and lacks some. This sample yields some 1,900,000 clones, of which about 95% are seen a single time; under 1.5% belongs to the top ten. What was sequenced was naive CD8+ T cells sorted from blood. The receptors come from a man between 18 and 35 years old in good health. The CDR3 runs from the conserved cysteine through the conserved F or W.

V: TRBV7-9
CDR3: CASNVDPLEAFF

V: TRBV11-1
CDR3: CASSLSTGLADTGELFF

V: TRBV6-5
CDR3: CASSPRQSGEQFF

V: TRBV5-8
CDR3: CASSLRTGVPSGANVLTF

V: TRBV4-3
CDR3: CASSQETLFADTQYF

V: TRBV11-2
CDR3: CASSLSPAGTSVTDTQYF

V: TRBV4-1
CDR3: CASSPLGTGNTDTQYF

V: TRBV27
CDR3: CASRLVGQETQYF

V: TRBV5-1
CDR3: CASSSGTSGTYNEQFF

V: TRBV4-1
CDR3: CASSQPDATNEKLFF

V: TRBV5-8
CDR3: CASRALPGTEHEQYF

V: TRBV6-1
CDR3: CASRGGFSYEQYF

V: TRBV6-5
CDR3: CASTPSGGGADTQYF

V: TRBV19
CDR3: CASSIEQGAFGYTF

V: TRBV30
CDR3: CAWSGLAGDYNEQFF

V: TRBV4-1
CDR3: CASSQDADNTEAFF

V: TRBV5-1
CDR3: CASSLAERTGYNEQFF

V: TRBV5-1
CDR3: CASSFEGPGTDTQYF

V: TRBV28
CDR3: CASSLTPFRASGNTIYF

V: TRBV15
CDR3: CATSSSRADTQYF

V: TRBV4-1
CDR3: CASSQERGGRQPQHF

V: TRBV9
CDR3: CASSGDRAAETQYF

V: TRBV7-2
CDR3: CASSLGGTSGITYEQYF

V: TRBV6-1
CDR3: CASSEELAVRAWTGYYNEQFF

V: TRBV28
CDR3: CASSFRGAPAEAFF

V: TRBV13
CDR3: CASSFLTGSMNTEAFF

V: TRBV30
CDR3: CAWTGLNTEAFF

V: TRBV28
CDR3: CASSLGTGGNTIYF

V: TRBV6-5
CDR3: CASSYFRGDTEAFF

V: TRBV27
CDR3: CASSPSQGQQPQHF

V: TRBV5-6
CDR3: CASSSDPGPNYEQYF

V: TRBV10-3
CDR3: CAISESGGTKNIQYF

V: TRBV19
CDR3: CASSGGLGETQYF

V: TRBV30
CDR3: CAWSIPEEHSGNTIYF

V: TRBV4-1
CDR3: CASLGIGAGEQFF

V: TRBV13
CDR3: CASSPVWDRQETQYF

V: TRBV9
CDR3: CASSVGEDSLYF

V: TRBV30
CDR3: CAWSVSNTEAFF

V: TRBV10-2
CDR3: CASRLGGDPYNEQFF

V: TRBV7-3
CDR3: CASSLSGSGNTIYF

V: TRBV4-2
CDR3: CASSQGQGLDEQYF

V: TRBV27
CDR3: CASSLAPRQPQHF

V: TRBV4-2
CDR3: CASSQRSAGVPYEQYF

V: TRBV7-6
CDR3: CASSLILNTEAFF

V: TRBV19
CDR3: CASKRDRDSYEQYF

V: TRBV9
CDR3: CASSAEGGSGDTIYF

V: TRBV6-1
CDR3: CASSVEGSAEQFF

V: TRBV4-1
CDR3: CASSQDRGAYEQYF

V: TRBV11-2
CDR3: CASSLDGNTIYF

V: TRBV27
CDR3: CASSLSIGDSTSTGELFF

V: TRBV6-5
CDR3: CASSLTDSTDTQYF